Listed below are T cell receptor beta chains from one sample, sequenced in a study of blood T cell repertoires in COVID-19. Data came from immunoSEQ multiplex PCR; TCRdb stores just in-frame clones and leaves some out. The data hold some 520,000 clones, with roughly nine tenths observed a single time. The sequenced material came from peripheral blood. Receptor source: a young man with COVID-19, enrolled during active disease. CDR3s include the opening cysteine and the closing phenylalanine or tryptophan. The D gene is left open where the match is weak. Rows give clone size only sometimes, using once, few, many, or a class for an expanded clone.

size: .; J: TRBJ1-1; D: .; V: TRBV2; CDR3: CASSLGGNTEAFF; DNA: TGTGCCAGCAGTTTGGGGGGGAACACTGAAGCTTTCTTT
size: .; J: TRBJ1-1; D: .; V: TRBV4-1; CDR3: CASSQDMADYTEAFF; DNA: TGCGCCAGCAGCCAAGATATGGCCGACTACACTGAAGCTTTCTTT
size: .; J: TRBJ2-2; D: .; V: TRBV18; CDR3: CASSPLSGLQSGGELFF; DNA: TGTGCCAGCTCACCACTCAGCGGCCTCCAGAGTGGCGGGGAGCTGTTTTTT
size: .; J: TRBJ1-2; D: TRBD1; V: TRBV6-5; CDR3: CASSLDRELSYTF; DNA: TGTGCCAGCAGTCTCGACAGGGAGTTGAGCTACACCTTC
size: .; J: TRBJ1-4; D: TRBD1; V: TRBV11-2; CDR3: CASSLDILDRGNSNEKLFF; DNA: TGTGCCAGCAGCTTAGATATCCTGGACAGGGGGAATTCTAATGAAAAACTGTTTTTT
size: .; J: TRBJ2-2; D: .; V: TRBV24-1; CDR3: CATSDWTLAGELFF; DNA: TGTGCCACCAGTGATTGGACTCTCGCCGGGGAGCTGTTTTTT
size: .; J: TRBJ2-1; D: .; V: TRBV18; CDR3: CASSDHEGSEQFF; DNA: TGTGCCAGCTCCGACCACGAAGGGAGTGAGCAGTTCTTC
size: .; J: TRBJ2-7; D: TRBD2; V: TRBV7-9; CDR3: CASSPGGYEQYF; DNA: TGTGCCAGCAGCCCGGGGGGATACGAGCAGTACTTC
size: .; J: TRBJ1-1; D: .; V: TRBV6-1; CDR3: CASSEGQGRGGTEAFF; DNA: TGTGCCAGCAGTGAAGGCCAGGGGCGAGGTGGCACTGAAGCTTTCTTT
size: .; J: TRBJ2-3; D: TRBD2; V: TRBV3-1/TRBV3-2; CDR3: CASRESGRRADTQYF; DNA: TGTGCCAGCAGAGAGAGCGGGAGAAGGGCAGATACGCAGTATTTT
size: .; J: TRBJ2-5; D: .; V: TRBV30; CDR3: CAWSRGRGGEETQYF; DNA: TGTGCCTGGAGTAGGGGAAGGGGAGGAGAGGAGACCCAGTACTTC
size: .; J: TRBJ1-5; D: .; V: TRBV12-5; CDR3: CASGPGGARGNQPQHF; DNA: TGTGCTAGTGGTCCCGGGGGGGCCCGAGGCAATCAGCCCCAGCATTTT
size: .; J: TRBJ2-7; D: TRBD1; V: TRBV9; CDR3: CASSVDRGTGYEQYF; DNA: TGTGCCAGCAGCGTCGACAGGGGGACAGGCTACGAGCAGTACTTC
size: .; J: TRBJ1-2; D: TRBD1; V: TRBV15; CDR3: CATSRVGTGGGYGNTF; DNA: TGTGCCACCAGCAGAGTGGGGACAGGGGGCGGCTATGGCAACACCTTC
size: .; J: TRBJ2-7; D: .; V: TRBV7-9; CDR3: CASSLVGGSEQYF; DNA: TGTGCCAGCAGCTTAGTTGGGGGGTCCGAGCAGTACTTC
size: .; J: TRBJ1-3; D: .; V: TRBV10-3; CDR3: CATSDSGNTIYF; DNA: TGTGCCACCTCCGACAGTGGAAACACCATATATTTT
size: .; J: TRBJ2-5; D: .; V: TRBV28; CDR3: CASSRSTEETQYF; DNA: TGTGCCAGCAGTCGGTCCACAGAAGAGACCCAGTACTTC
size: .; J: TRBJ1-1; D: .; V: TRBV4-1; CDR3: CASSQGGGNTEAFF; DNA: TGCGCCAGCAGCCAAGGTGGGGGCAACACTGAAGCTTTCTTT
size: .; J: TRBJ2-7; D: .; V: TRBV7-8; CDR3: CASSLLYEQYF; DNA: TGTGCCAGCAGCCTACTCTACGAGCAGTACTTC
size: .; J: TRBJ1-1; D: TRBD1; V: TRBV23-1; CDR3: CASGRDSMNTEAFF; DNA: TGCGCCAGCGGCCGGGACAGCATGAACACTGAAGCTTTCTTT
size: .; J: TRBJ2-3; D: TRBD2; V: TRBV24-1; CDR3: CATSDESGTYTDTQYF; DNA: TGTGCCACCAGTGATGAGAGCGGGACCTACACAGATACGCAGTATTTT
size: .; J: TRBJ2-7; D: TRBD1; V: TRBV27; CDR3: CASSLLGTGAYEQYF; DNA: TGTGCCAGCAGTTTATTAGGGACAGGGGCCTACGAGCAGTACTTC
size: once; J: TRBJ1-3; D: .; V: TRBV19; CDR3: CASSGWQNTIYF; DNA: TGTGCCAGTAGTGGCTGGCAAAACACCATATATTTT